What follows is one T cell receptor beta chain and its context. CDR1 GTSNPN and CDR2 SVGIG come from the germline V gene (reference sequence). This CDR3 is built from 11 residues. V was shortened by 2 bases and J by 9 bases, with 8 bases between the two germline ends. The source of the sample is a study of blood T cell repertoires in COVID-19. About the study: Some COVID-19 samples were acute and others convalescent; all came from the United States, Italy and Spain. From T cells, B-cell-depleted T cells, or PBMCs came the material, which was cDNA or gDNA.

Assay: immunoSEQ multiplex PCR; the TCRdb copy retains only in-frame clones and omits some. Among 95,000 to 150,000 clones listed, around 76% were seen once. This sequence originates from a man in his 60s with acute or convalescent COVID-19. The rearrangement links TRBV30 to TRBJ2-1, with D tentatively TRBD1 (5 bases). The sample comprised peripheral blood. The DNA for the CDR3 is TGTGCCTGGAGTCAAGGGGTTGAGCAGTTCTTC. This codes for CAWSQGVEQFF.